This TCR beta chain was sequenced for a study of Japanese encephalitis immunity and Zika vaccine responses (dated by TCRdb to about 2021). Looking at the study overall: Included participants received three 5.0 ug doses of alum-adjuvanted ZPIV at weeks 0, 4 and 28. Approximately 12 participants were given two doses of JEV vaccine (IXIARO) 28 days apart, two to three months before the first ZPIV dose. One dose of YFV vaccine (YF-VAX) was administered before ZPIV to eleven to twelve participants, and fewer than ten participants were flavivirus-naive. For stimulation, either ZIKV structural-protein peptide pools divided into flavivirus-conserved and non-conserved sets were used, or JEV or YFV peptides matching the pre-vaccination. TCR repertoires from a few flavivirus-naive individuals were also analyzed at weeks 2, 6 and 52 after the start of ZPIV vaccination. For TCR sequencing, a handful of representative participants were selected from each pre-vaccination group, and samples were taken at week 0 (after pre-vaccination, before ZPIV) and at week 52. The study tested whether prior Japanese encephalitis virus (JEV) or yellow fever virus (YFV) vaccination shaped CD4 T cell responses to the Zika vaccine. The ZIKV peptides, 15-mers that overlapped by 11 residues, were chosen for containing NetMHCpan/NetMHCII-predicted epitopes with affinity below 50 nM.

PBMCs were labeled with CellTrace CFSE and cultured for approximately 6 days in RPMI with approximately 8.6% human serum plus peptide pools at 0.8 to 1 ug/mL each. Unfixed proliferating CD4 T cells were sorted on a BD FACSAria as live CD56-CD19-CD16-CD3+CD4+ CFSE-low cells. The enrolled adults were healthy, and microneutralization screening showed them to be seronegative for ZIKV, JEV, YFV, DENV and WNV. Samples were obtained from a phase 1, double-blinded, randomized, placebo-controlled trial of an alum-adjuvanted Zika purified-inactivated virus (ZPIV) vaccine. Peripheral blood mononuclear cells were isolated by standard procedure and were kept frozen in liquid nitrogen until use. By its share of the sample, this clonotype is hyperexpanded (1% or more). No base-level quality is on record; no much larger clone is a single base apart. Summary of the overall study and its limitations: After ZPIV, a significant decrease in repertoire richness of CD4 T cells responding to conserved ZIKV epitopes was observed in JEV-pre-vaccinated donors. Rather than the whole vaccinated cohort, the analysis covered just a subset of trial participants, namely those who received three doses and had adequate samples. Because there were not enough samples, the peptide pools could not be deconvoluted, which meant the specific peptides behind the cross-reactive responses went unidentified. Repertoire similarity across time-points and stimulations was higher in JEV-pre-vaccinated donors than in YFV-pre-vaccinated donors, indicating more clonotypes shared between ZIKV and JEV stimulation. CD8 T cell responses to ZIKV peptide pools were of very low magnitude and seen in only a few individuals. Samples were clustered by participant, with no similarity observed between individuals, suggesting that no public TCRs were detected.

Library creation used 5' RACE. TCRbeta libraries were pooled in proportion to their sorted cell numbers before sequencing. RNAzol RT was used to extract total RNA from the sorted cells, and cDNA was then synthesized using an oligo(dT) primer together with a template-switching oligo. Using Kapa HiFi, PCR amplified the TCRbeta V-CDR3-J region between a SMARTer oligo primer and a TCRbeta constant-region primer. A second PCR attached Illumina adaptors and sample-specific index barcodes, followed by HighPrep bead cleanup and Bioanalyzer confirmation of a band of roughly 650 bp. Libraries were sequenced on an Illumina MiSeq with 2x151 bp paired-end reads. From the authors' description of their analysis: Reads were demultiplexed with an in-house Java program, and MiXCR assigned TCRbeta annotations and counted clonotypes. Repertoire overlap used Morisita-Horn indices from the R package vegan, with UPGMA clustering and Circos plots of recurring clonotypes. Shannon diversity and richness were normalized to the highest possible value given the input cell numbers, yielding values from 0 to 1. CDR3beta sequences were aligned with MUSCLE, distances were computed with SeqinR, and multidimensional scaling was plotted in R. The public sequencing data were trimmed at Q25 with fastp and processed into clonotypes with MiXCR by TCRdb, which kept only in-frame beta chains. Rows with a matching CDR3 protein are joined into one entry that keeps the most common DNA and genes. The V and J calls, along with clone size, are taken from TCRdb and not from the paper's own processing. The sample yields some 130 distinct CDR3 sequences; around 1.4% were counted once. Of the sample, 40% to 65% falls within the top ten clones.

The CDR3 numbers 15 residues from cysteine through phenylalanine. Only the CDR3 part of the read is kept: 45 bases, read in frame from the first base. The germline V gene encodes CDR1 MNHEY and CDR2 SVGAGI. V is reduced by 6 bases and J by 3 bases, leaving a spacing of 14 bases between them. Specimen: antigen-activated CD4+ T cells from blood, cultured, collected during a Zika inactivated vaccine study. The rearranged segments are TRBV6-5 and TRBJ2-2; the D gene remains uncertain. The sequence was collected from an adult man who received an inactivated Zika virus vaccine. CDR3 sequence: CASSREPLHTGELFF. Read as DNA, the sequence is TGTGCCAGCAGCCGAGAACCCCTCCACACCGGGGAGCTGTTTTTT.